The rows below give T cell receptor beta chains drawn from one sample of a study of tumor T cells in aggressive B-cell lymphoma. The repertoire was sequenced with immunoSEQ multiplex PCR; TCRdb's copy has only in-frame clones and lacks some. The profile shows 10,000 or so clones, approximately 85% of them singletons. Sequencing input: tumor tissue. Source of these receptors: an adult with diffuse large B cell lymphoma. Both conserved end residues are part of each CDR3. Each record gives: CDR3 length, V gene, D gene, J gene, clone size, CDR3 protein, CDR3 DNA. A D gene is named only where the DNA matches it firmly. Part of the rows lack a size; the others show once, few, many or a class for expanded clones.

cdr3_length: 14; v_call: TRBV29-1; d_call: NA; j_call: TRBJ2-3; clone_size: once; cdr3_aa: CSVAGGRGTDTQYF; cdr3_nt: TGCAGCGTTGCCGGGGGAAGGGGAACAGATACGCAGTATTTT
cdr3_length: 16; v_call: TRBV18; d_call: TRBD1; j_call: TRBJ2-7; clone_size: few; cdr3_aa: CASSPPSGQGPGEQYF; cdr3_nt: TGTGCCAGCTCACCACCCTCCGGACAGGGACCGGGGGAGCAGTACTTC
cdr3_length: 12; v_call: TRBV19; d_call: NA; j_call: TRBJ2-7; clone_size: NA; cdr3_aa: CASRSQGYEQYF; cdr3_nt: TGTGCCAGTAGAAGCCAGGGCTACGAGCAGTACTTC
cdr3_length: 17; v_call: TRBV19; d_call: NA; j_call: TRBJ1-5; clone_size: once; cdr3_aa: CASRISGTGYSNQPQHF; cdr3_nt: TGTGCCAGTAGAATCAGCGGGACGGGTTATAGCAATCAGCCCCAGCATTTT
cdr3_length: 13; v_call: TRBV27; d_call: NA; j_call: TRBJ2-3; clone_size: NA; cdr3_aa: CASMRRGHATQYF; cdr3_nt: TGTGCCAGCATGAGGAGGGGGCATGCTACGCAGTATTTT
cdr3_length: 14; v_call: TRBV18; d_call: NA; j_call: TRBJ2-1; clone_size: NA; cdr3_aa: CASSPPNRENEQFF; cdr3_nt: TGTGCCAGCTCACCACCGAACAGGGAAAATGAGCAGTTCTTC
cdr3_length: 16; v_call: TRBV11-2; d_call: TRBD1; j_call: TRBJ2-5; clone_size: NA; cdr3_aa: CASSLGDRGRKETQYF; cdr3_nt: TGTGCCAGCAGCCTCGGGGACAGGGGGCGCAAAGAGACCCAGTACTTC
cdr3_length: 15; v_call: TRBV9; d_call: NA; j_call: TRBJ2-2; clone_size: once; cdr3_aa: CASSVELANTGELFF; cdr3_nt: TGTGCCAGCAGCGTAGAATTGGCAAACACCGGGGAGCTGTTTTTT
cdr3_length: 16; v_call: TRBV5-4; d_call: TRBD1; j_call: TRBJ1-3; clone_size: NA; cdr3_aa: CASSIRGQVGGNTIYF; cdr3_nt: TGTGCCAGCAGCATACGAGGACAGGTGGGGGGAAACACCATATATTTT
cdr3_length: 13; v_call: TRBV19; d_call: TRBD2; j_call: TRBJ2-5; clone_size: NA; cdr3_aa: CASSRARGETQYF; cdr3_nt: TGTGCCAGTAGTCGGGCGCGGGGGGAGACCCAGTACTTC
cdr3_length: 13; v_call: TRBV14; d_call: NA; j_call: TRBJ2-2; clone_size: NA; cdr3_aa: CASSQNERSELFF; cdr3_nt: TGTGCCAGCAGCCAAAATGAGAGGTCGGAGCTGTTTTTT
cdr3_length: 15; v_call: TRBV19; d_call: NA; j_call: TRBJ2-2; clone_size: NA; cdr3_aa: CASSIGPGEAGELFF; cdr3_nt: TGTGCCAGTAGTATAGGGCCGGGAGAAGCCGGGGAGCTGTTTTTT
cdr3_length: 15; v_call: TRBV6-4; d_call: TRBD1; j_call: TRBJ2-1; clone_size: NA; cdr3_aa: CASSDRQGGPNEQFF; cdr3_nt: TGTGCCAGCAGTGACAGACAGGGGGGCCCCAATGAGCAGTTCTTC
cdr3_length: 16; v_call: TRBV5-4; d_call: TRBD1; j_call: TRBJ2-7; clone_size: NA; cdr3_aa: CASSFNSGTGDHEQYF; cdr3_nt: TGTGCCAGCAGCTTTAATTCCGGGACAGGGGACCACGAGCAGTACTTC
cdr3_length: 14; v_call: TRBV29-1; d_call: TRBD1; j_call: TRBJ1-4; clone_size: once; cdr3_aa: CSVGIGRGREKLFF; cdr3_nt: TGCAGCGTTGGGATTGGAAGGGGGCGAGAAAAACTGTTTTTT
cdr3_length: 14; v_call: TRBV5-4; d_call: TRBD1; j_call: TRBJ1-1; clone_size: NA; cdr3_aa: CASSLGQGSESAFF; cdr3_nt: TGTGCCAGCAGCCTCGGACAGGGGTCTGAATCGGCTTTCTTT
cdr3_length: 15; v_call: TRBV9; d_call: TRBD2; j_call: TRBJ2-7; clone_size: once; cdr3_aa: CASSVGTSGNYEQYF; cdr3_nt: TGTGCCAGCAGCGTAGGGACTAGCGGGAACTACGAGCAGTACTTC
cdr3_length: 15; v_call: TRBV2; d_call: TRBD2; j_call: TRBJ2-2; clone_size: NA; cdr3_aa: CASSGLAGETGELFF; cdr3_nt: TGTGCCAGCAGTGGACTAGCGGGAGAAACCGGGGAGCTGTTTTTT
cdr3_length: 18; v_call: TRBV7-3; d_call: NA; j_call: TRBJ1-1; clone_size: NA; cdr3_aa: CASSSTRFDIVGNTEAFF; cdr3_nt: TGTGCCAGCAGCTCTACACGATTTGACATCGTAGGGAACACTGAAGCTTTCTTT
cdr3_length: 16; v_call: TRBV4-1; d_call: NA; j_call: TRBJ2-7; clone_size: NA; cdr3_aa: CASSQELRLGMGEQYF; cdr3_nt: TGCGCCAGCAGCCAAGAATTAAGACTAGGGATGGGAGAGCAGTACTTC
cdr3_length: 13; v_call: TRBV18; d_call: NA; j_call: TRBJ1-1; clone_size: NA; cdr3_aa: CASSPKPTPEAFF; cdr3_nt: TGTGCCAGCTCTCCCAAGCCGACACCTGAAGCTTTCTTT
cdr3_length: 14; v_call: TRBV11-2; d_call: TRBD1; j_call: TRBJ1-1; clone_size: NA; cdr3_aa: CASSYQPTGAEAFF; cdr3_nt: TGTGCCAGCAGCTACCAACCCACAGGGGCTGAAGCTTTCTTT
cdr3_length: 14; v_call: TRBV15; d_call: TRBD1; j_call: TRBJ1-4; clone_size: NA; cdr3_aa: CATSSRDRDEKLFF; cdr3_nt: TGTGCCACCAGCTCCCGGGACAGGGATGAAAAACTGTTTTTT
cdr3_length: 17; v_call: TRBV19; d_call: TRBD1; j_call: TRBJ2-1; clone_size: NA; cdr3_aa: CASSTYGTGPTYNEQFF; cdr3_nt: TGTGCCAGTAGTACCTACGGGACAGGCCCAACCTACAATGAGCAGTTCTTC
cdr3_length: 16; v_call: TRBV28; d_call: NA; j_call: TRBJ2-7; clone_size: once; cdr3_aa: CASSPPWRGFSYEQYF; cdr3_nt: TGTGCCAGCAGCCCCCCGTGGAGGGGATTTTCCTACGAGCAGTACTTC
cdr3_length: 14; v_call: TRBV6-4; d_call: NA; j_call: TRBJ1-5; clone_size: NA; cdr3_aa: CASSARALGQPQHF; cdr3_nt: TGTGCCAGCAGTGCGAGGGCGTTGGGTCAGCCCCAGCATTTT
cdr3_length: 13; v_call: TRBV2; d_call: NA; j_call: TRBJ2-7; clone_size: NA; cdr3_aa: CASRRLLQGEQYF; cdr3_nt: TGTGCCAGCAGACGACTTCTTCAGGGCGAGCAGTACTTC
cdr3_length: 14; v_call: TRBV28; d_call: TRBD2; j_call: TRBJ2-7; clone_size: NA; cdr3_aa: CASSLLLAPYEQYF; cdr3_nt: TGTGCCAGCAGTTTACTACTAGCGCCCTACGAGCAGTACTTC
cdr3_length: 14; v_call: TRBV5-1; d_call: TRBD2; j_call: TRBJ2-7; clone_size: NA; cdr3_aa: CASSLGTSGSEQYF; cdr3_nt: TGCGCCAGCAGCTTAGGGACTAGCGGGAGCGAGCAGTACTTC
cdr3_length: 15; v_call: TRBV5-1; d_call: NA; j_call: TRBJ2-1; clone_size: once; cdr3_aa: CASSLAGSSYNEQFF; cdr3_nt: TGCGCCAGCAGCTTGGCGGGGAGCTCCTACAATGAGCAGTTCTTC
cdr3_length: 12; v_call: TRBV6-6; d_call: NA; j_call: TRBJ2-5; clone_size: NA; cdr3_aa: CASSQTGETQYF; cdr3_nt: TGTGCCAGCAGCCAGACGGGAGAGACCCAGTACTTC
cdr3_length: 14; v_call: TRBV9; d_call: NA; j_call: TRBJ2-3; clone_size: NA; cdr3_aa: CASSVASPSDTQYF; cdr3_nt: TGTGCCAGCAGCGTAGCCAGTCCGTCCGATACGCAGTATTTT
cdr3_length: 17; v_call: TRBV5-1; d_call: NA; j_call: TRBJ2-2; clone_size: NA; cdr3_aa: CASSLNPIGASWGELFF; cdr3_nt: TGCGCCAGCAGCTTGAATCCAATTGGGGCGAGCTGGGGGGAGCTGTTTTTT
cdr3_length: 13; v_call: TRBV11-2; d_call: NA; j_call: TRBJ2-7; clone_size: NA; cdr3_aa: CASSLTGTYEQYF; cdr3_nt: TGTGCCAGCAGCCTAACGGGGACCTACGAGCAGTACTTC
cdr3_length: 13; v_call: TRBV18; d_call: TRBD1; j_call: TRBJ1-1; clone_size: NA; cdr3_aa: CASSLGQGAEAFF; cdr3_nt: TGTGCCAGCTCCCTCGGACAGGGAGCTGAAGCTTTCTTT
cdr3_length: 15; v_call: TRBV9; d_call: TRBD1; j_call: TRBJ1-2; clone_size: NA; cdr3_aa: CASSEAPGTVYGYTF; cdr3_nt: TGTGCCAGCAGCGAGGCACCGGGGACAGTCTATGGCTACACCTTC
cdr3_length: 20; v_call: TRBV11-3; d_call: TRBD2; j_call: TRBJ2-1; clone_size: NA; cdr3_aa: CASSLYPPTGGRGPYNEQFF; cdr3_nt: TGTGCCAGCAGCTTATACCCTCCGACTGGCGGGAGGGGTCCCTACAATGAGCAGTTCTTC
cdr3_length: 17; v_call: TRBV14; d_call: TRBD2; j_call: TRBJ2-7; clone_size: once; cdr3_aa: CASSHSGTSGIRDEQYF; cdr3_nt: TGTGCCAGCAGCCATTCCGGGACTAGCGGGATACGCGACGAGCAGTACTTC
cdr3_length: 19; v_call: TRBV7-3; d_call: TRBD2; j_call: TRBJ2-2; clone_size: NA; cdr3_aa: CASSPSGLAGGQNTGELFF; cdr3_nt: TGTGCCAGCAGCCCTTCCGGACTAGCGGGAGGACAGAACACCGGGGAGCTGTTTTTT
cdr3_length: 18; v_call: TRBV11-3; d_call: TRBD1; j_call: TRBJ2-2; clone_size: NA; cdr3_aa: CASSGRGQGPSSTGELFF; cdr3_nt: TGTGCCTCCTCTGGTAGGGGACAGGGGCCATCCTCAACCGGGGAGCTGTTTTTT
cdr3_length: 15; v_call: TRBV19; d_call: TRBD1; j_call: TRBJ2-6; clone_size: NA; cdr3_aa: CASSTGGPGANVLTF; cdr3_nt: TGTGCCAGTAGTACAGGGGGCCCTGGGGCCAACGTCCTGACTTTC
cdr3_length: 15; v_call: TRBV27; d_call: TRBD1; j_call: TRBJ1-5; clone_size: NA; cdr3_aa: CASSSKTGAGQPQHF; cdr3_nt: TGTGCCAGCAGTTCGAAGACAGGGGCCGGGCAGCCCCAGCATTTT
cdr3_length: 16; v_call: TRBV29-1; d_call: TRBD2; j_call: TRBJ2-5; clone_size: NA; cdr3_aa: CSVLGSSGRAQETQYF; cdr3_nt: TGCAGCGTCCTAGGGTCTAGCGGGAGGGCCCAAGAGACCCAGTACTTC
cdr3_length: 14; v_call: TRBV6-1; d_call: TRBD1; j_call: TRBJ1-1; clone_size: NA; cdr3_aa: CASRPGTGNTEAFF; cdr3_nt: TGTGCCAGCAGGCCGGGGACAGGGAACACTGAAGCTTTCTTT
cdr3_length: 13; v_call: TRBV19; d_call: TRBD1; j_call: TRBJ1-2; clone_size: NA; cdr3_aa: CATRDRGGYGYTF; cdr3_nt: TGTGCCACTCGGGACAGGGGGGGCTATGGCTACACCTTC
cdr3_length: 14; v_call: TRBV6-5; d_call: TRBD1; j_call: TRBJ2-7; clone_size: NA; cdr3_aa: CASRRDRGIVSDSF; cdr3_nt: TGTGCCAGCAGGCGGGACAGGGGGATCGTGTCCGATAGCTTC
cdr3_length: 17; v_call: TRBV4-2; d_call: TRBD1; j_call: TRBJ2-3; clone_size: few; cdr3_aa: CASSQGRRGRYPDTQYF; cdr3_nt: TGTGCCAGCAGCCAAGGCCGCAGGGGGCGTTACCCAGATACGCAGTATTTT
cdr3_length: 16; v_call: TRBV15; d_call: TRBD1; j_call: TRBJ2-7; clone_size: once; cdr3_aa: CATSRDLDRGQGEQYF; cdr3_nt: TGTGCCACCAGCAGAGATCTGGACAGGGGGCAGGGCGAGCAGTACTTC
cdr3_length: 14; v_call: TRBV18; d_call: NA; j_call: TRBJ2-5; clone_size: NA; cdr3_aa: CASSPAGGKETQYF; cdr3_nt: TGTGCCAGCTCACCAGCTGGGGGGAAAGAGACCCAGTACTTC